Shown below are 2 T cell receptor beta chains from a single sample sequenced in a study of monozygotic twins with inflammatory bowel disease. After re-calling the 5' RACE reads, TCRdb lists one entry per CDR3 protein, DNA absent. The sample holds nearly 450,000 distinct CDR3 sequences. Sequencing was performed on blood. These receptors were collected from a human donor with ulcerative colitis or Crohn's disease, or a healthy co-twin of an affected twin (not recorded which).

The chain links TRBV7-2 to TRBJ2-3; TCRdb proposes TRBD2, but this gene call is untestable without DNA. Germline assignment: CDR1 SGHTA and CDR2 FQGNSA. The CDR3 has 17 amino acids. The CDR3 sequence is CASSLAGGTLATDTQYF. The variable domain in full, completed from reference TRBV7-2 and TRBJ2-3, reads GAGVSQSPSNKVTEKGKDVELRCDPISGHTALYWYRQSLGQGLEFLIYFQGNSAPDKSGLPSDRFSAERTGGSVSTLTIQRTQQEDSAVYLCASSLAGGTLATDTQYFGPGTRLTVL.

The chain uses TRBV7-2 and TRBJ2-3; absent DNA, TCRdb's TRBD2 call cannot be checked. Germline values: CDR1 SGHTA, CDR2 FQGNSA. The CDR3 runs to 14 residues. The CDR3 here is CASSSTSTTDTQYF. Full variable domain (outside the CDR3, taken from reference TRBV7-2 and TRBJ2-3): GAGVSQSPSNKVTEKGKDVELRCDPISGHTALYWYRQSLGQGLEFLIYFQGNSAPDKSGLPSDRFSAERTGGSVSTLTIQRTQQEDSAVYLCASSSTSTTDTQYFGPGTRLTVL.